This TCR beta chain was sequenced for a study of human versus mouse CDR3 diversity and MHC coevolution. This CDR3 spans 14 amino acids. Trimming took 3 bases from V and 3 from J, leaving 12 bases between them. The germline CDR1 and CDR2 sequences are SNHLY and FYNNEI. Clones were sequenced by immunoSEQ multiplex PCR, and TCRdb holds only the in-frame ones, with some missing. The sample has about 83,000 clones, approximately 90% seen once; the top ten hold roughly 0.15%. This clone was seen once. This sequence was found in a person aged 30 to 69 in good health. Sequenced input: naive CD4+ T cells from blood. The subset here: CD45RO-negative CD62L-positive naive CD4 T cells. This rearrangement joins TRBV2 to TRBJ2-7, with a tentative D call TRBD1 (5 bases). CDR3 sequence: CASSDLTDDYEQYF. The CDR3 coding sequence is TGTGCCAGCAGTGATTTGACAGATGACTACGAGCAGTACTTC.